These 22 T cell receptor beta chains were all obtained from the same sample, sequenced in a study of human T cells and chemical hapten exposure. MiXCR was run by TCRdb on the 5' RACE reads, yielding one entry per CDR3 protein. The sample yields approximately 110,000 distinct CDR3 sequences, 15% to 20% seen once. Total RNA came from unfractionated whole blood. Source of these receptors: a human donor in good health.

A few counts support this clonotype. V is TRBV27 and J is TRBJ1-5; 8 bases agree with TRBD1. Germline CDR1 is MNHEY and CDR2 is SMNVEV (reference sequence). The length of the CDR3 is 13 residues. The trim removed 4 bases at V and 6 bases at J, leaving 2 bases unmatched. CDR3 in amino acids: CASSYGTGQPQHF. For the CDR3, the DNA is TGTGCCAGCAGTTACGGGACAGGTCAGCCCCAGCATTTT.

This clonotype was counted once. The rearrangement uses TRBV29-1 and TRBJ2-2, with D unresolved. Germline V gene sequence: CDR1 SQVTM, CDR2 ANQGSEA. Trimming took 4 bases from V and 1 from J, leaving 10 bases between them. The CDR3 is made up of 14 amino acids. CDR3 residues: CSVAWVQNTGELFF. The CDR3 region has the DNA TGCAGCGTTGCATGGGTACAGAACACCGGGGAGCTGTTTTTT.

The CDR3 DNA sequence: TGTGCCACCAGCGCGTTGGGTGAGCAGTTCTTC. Its translation: CATSALGEQFF. The V call is TRBV15, the J call TRBJ2-1, with D unclear. The germline V and J ends were trimmed by 5 bases and 9 bases, with 8 bases remaining between them. This CDR3 spans 11 amino acids. The V gene's germline CDR1 is LNHNV and CDR2 YYDKDF (reference sequence).

This clonotype was recorded at least ten times. CDR3 nucleotides: TGCGCCAGCAGCTTGGGGAGGTCCGGCTACGAGCAGTACTTC. It yields the protein CASSLGRSGYEQYF. The V and J genes are TRBV5-1 and TRBJ2-7, with a tentative D call TRBD2 (5 bases). CDR1 and CDR2 from the germline V gene are SGHRS and YFSETQ. With 0 bases removed from V and 3 bases from J, the gap between germline ends came to 10 bases. The CDR3 consists of 14 residues. Full variable domain (outside the CDR3, taken from reference TRBV5-1 and TRBJ2-7): KAGVTQTPRYLIKTRGQQVTLSCSPISGHRSVSWYQQTPGQGLQFLFEYFSETQRNKGNFPGRFSGRQFSNSRSEMNVSTLELGDSALYLCASSLGRSGYEQYFGPGTRLTVT.

This clonotype was observed a few times. The chain uses TRBV2 and TRBJ1-4; TRBD1 agrees at 7 bases. V dropped 6 bases and J dropped 10; count of bases not matched to a gene: 11. The CDR3 consists of 14 residues. Germline V lookup: CDR1 SNHLY, CDR2 FYNNEI. The CDR3 coding sequence is TGTGCCAGCAGGGGGACAGCGGGTCTTGGAAAACTGTTTTTT. This codes for CASRGTAGLGKLFF.

The sample holds a few counts of this clonotype. The V call is TRBV15, the J call TRBJ1-6; D unclear. V was pared by 1 base and J by 10 bases, with 5 bases between. Germline assignment: CDR1 LNHNV and CDR2 YYDKDF (reference sequence). The CDR3 loop spans 12 amino acids. The CDR3: CATSRAKSPLHF. In DNA form, the CDR3 reads TGTGCCACCAGCAGAGCTAAATCACCCCTCCACTTT.

The CDR3 sequence: CASKQGAGYNEQFF. The CDR3 DNA follows: TGTGCCAGCAAACAGGGGGCAGGGTACAATGAGCAGTTCTTC. The chain recombines TRBV6-6 with TRBJ2-1; 9 bases align to TRBD1. The germline CDR1 and CDR2 sequences are MNHNY and SVGAGI (reference sequence). V was clipped by 7 bases and J by 4 bases; unmatched bases: 5. The CDR3 has 14 amino acids.

In this sample, this clonotype turned up many times. The chain links TRBV28 to TRBJ2-7; TRBD2 matches 9 bases. Germline V gives CDR1 MDHEN, CDR2 SYDVKM. The length of the CDR3 is 19 residues. Losses at the gene ends were 5 bases for V and 3 bases for J; bases not matched to a gene: 20. The CDR3 sequence is CASSPQEIQVVAGDYEQYF. The CDR3 coding sequence is TGTGCCAGCAGTCCCCAAGAGATCCAAGTCGTAGCGGGAGACTACGAGCAGTACTTC.

V gene TRBV6-1 combines with J gene TRBJ1-1; TRBD1 aligns across 10 bases. There are 15 residues in the CDR3. In germline, CDR1 is MNHNS, CDR2 SASEGT. Trimming removed 4 bases from V and 6 bases from J; junction bases left unmatched: 8. The CDR3 DNA sequence: TGTGCCAGCAGTGGGGACAGGGGTTTAGGGGCTGAAGCTTTCTTT. As protein: CASSGDRGLGAEAFF.

The V call is TRBV20-1, the J call TRBJ2-7, with 12 bases that match TRBD2. The germline CDR1 and CDR2 sequences are DFQATT and SNEGSKA (reference sequence). The CDR3 is 14 amino acids. V trimming: 0 bases; J trimming: 5 bases; junction bases outside the gene matches: 2. The CDR3 sequence is CSARELAGGNEQYF. The CDR3 DNA reads as TGCAGTGCTAGAGAACTAGCGGGAGGTAACGAGCAGTACTTC.

V usage is TRBV11-2 and J usage is TRBJ2-1; D is possibly TRBD1 or TRBD2 (5 bases each). The CDR3 runs to 12 residues. Germline assignment: CDR1 SGHAT and CDR2 FQNNGV. The ends were cut back, 7 bases at V and 9 bases at J, with 13 bases in the middle. The CDR3 DNA reads as TGTGCCAGCAAGCAGGGTGGGGGTGAGCAGTTCTTC. This sequence encodes CASKQGGGEQFF.

This chain connects TRBV27 to TRBJ2-5, with D perhaps TRBD2 (6 bases). CDR1 and CDR2 (germline): MNHEY, SMNVEV (reference sequence). This CDR3 contains 12 residues. Trimming left V 4 bases short and J 4 bases short, with 7 bases between. DNA for the CDR3: TGTGCCAGCAGTTCGGGGGTAGAGACCCAGTACTTC. Amino acids: CASSSGVETQYF.

This clonotype occurred a few times. V usage is TRBV6-1 and J usage is TRBJ2-3; no firm D call. Looked up from germline, CDR1 is MNHNS and CDR2 is SASEGT. V gave up 7 bases and J gave up 5 bases, with 16 bases separating them. The CDR3 totals 14 residues. CDR3 sequence: CASTRAVSRDTQYF. The CDR3 DNA follows: TGTGCCAGCACTAGGGCAGTTTCCCGAGATACGCAGTATTTT.

This clonotype has more than one count but fewer than ten. The chain couples TRBV5-1 to TRBJ2-5, with a tentative D call TRBD2 (6 bases). Deletions cut 1 base from V and 1 base from J, with 8 bases between. Germline V gene sequence: CDR1 SGHRS, CDR2 YFSETQ. The CDR3 is 14 amino acids. Here the CDR3 reads CASSLRDFQETQYF. CDR3 nucleotides: TGCGCCAGCAGCTTGCGGGACTTCCAAGAGACCCAGTACTTC.

This clonotype occurred a few times. CDR3 nucleotides: TGTGCCAGCAGTTCTCGACAGGGACCTAGCAATCAGCCCCAGCATTTT. Translation: CASSSRQGPSNQPQHF. The rearrangement links TRBV6-2 or TRBV6-3 to TRBJ1-5; 7 nucleotides line up with TRBD1. The CDR3 is made up of 16 amino acids. The germline gives CDR1 MNHEY, CDR2 SVGEGT. V lost 4 bases to trimming and J lost 0 bases; unmatched junction nucleotides: 6.

The CDR3 protein is CASSEEGLSYNEQFF. The CDR3 DNA follows: TGTGCCAGCAGTGAAGAAGGTCTGTCCTACAATGAGCAGTTCTTC. This chain links TRBV6-1 with TRBJ2-1; D is ambiguous. The CDR3 length is 15 residues. V lost 1 base to trimming and J lost 1 base, with 8 bases between them. CDR1 is MNHNS and CDR2 is SASEGT in the germline V gene.

V is TRBV27 and J is TRBJ1-1, with D perhaps TRBD1 (6 bases). V lost 9 bases and J 3 bases, leaving 14 bases between the germline ends. The CDR3 spans 13 residues. Germline V gene sequence: CDR1 MNHEY, CDR2 SMNVEV (reference sequence). DNA of the CDR3: TGTGCCAGTTACCGAACAGGGTACACTGAAGCTTTCTTT. Translated: CASYRTGYTEAFF.

This clonotype was counted a few times. The chain recombines TRBV6-6 with TRBJ2-7; perhaps TRBD2 as D (6 bases). V shed 2 bases and J shed 1 base, with 12 bases lying between them. The CDR3 length is 15 residues. The germline V gene has CDR1 MNHNY and CDR2 SVGAGI (reference sequence). CDR3 protein: CASSYPGLQSYEQYF. CDR3 DNA sequence: TGTGCCAGCAGTTACCCGGGACTTCAATCCTACGAGCAGTACTTC.

This sequence joins TRBV28 and TRBJ1-4, with D perhaps TRBD1 (6 bases). Looked up from germline, CDR1 is MDHEN and CDR2 is SYDVKM. The germline V and J ends were trimmed by 3 bases and 6 bases, with 20 bases remaining between them. The CDR3 is made up of 17 amino acids. DNA for the CDR3: TGTGCCAGCAGTTTCCACCCCCAGGGGACATCCCATGAAAAACTGTTTTTT. Translated: CASSFHPQGTSHEKLFF.

This clonotype came up a few times. The rearrangement links TRBV6-5 to TRBJ2-6; D call uncertain. Germline CDR1 and CDR2: MNHEY and SVGAGI. V was cut by 7 bases and J by 1 base, with 11 bases left in between. This CDR3 comprises 15 residues. For the CDR3, the DNA is TGTGCCAGCAATCCAGCAGGATCTGGGGCCAACGTCCTGACTTTC. This sequence encodes CASNPAGSGANVLTF.

This chain links TRBV29-1 with TRBJ1-1; a possible D gene is TRBD1 (6 bases). This CDR3 contains 13 residues. V dropped 6 bases and J dropped 3 bases, with 14 bases sitting between them. Germline-derived CDR1 and CDR2 are SQVTM and ANQGSEA. CDR3: CSVEGDSYTEAFF. The CDR3 DNA reads as TGCAGCGTCGAGGGGGACTCCTACACTGAAGCTTTCTTT.

This chain uses TRBV2 with TRBJ2-5, with 7 bases matching TRBD1. This CDR3 contains 16 residues. The germline V gene encodes CDR1 SNHLY and CDR2 FYNNEI. Germline trimming cut 4 bases from V and 1 base from J; bases unmatched to any gene: 9. CDR3 in DNA: TGTGCCAGCAGTGTCCGCCGGGACAGCGCCCAAGAGACCCAGTACTTC. Translating it yields CASSVRRDSAQETQYF.